The T cell receptor (beta chain) described here comes from a study of T cell responses to AZD1222 COVID-19 vaccine. Data came from immunoSEQ multiplex PCR; TCRdb stores just in-frame clones and leaves some out. The sample lists about 130,000 clones; 75% to 90% were seen once. This CDR3 is built from 14 residues. This sequence joins TRBV21-1 and TRBJ1-5. TRBV21-1 is flagged as a pseudogene. This specimen was peripheral blood, taken on day 0 of AZD1222 vaccination. This receptor was obtained from an adult in good health. For the CDR3, the DNA is TGTGCCAGCAGCAAAGGCCGGGGAAATCAGCCCCAGCATTTT. This gives the protein CASSKGRGNQPQHF.